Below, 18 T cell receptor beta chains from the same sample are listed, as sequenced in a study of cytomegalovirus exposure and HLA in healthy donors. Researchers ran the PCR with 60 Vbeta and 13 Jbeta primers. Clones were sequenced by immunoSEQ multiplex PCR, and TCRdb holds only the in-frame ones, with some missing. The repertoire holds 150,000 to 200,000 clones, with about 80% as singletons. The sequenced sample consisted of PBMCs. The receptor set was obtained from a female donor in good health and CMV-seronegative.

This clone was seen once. CDR3 loop: CAWKSGGYDRYTF. Written as DNA, the CDR3 is TGTGCCTGGAAAAGCGGAGGATACGATCGTTACACCTTC. The J gene is TRBJ1-2, the V gene TRBV30; D unclear. V was cut by 4 bases and J by 11 bases, with 20 bases left in between. The CDR3 runs to 13 residues. CDR1 GTSNPN and CDR2 SVGIG come from the germline V gene (reference sequence).

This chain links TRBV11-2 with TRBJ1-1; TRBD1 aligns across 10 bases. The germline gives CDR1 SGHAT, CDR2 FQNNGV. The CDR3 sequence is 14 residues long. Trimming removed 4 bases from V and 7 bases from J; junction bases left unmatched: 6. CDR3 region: CASSSDRGGLEAFF. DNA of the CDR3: TGTGCCAGCAGCTCGGACAGGGGGGGTCTTGAAGCTTTCTTT.

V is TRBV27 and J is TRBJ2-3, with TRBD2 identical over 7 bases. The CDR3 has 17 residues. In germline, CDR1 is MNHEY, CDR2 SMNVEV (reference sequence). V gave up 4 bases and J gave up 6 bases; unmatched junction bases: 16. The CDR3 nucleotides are TGTGCCAGCAGTTCCCCCGTTGGCGGGAGAGGGTGGGATACGCAGTATTTT. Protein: CASSSPVGGRGWDTQYF.

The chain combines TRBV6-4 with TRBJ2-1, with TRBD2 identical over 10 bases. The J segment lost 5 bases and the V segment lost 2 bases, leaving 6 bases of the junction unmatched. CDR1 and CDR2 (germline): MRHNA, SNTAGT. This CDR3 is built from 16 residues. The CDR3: CASSDTVAGGHNEQFF. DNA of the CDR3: TGTGCCAGCAGTGACACGGTAGCGGGGGGACACAATGAGCAGTTCTTC.

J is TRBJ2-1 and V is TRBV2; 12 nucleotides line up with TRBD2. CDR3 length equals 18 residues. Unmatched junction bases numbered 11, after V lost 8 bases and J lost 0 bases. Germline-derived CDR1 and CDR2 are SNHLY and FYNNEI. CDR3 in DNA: TGTGCCAGCGCCCCTGGGACTAGCGGGCTAAACTCCTACAATGAGCAGTTCTTC. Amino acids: CASAPGTSGLNSYNEQFF. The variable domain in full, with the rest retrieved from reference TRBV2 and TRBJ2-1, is EPEVTQTPSHQVTQMGQEVILRCVPISNHLYFYWYRQILGQKVEFLVSFYNNEISEKSEIFDDQFSVERPDGSNFTLKIRSTKLEDSAMYFCASAPGTSGLNSYNEQFFGPGTRLTVL.

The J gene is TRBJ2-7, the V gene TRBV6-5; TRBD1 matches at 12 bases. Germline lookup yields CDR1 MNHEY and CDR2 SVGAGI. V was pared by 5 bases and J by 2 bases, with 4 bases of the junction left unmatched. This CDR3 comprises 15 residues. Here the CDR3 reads CASSPGQGATYEQYF. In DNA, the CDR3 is TGTGCCAGCAGTCCGGGACAGGGGGCTACCTACGAGCAGTACTTC.

The CDR3 DNA reads as TGTGCCAGCAGTCCTAGCGGGGCCGGCGAAAACATTCAGTACTTC. Its protein is CASSPSGAGENIQYF. The gene calls are TRBV28 and TRBJ2-4; 9 positions match TRBD2. CDR3 length: 15 amino acids. Germline values: CDR1 MDHEN, CDR2 SYDVKM. Trimming took 5 bases from V and 5 from J; bases not matched to a gene: 7.

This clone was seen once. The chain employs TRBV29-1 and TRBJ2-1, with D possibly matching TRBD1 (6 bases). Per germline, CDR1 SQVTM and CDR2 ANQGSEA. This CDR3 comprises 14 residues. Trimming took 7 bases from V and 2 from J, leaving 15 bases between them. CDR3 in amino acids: CSGVGQFAYNEQFF. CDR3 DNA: TGCAGCGGGGTCGGACAGTTCGCCTACAATGAGCAGTTCTTC.

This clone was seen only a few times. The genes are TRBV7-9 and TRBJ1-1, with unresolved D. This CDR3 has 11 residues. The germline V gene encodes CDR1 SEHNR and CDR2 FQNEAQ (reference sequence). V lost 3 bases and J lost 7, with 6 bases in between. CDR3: CASSLSLEAFF. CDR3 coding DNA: TGTGCCAGCAGCTTGTCCCTTGAAGCTTTCTTT.

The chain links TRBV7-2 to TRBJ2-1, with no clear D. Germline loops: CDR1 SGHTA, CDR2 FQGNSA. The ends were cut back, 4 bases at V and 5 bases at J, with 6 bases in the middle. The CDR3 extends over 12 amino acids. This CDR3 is CASSSDNNEQFF. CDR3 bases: TGTGCCAGCAGCTCAGACAACAATGAGCAGTTCTTC.

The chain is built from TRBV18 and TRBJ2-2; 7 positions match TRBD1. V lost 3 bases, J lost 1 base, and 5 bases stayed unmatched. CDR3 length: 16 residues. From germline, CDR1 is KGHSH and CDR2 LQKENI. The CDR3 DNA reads TGTGCCAGCTCACCCCCCGGGACAGTGAACACCGGGGAGCTGTTTTTT. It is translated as CASSPPGTVNTGELFF.

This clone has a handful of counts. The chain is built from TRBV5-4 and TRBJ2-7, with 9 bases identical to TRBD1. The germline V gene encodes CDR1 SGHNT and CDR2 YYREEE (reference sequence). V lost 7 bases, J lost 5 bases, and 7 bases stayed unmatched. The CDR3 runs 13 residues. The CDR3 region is CASHRGRRDEQYF. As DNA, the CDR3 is TGTGCCAGCCACAGGGGGCGCAGGGACGAGCAGTACTTC.

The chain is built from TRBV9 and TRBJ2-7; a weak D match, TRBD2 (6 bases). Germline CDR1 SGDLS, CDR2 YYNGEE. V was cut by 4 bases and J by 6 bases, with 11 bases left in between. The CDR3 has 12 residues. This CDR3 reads CASSSRGTEQYF. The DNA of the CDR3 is TGTGCCAGCAGCTCGCGGGGAACCGAGCAGTACTTC.

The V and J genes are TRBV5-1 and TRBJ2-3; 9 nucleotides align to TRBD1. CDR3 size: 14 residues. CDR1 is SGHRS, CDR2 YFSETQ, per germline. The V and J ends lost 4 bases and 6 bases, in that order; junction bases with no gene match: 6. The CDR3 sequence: CASSLQGAEDTQYF. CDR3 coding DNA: TGCGCCAGCAGCCTACAGGGGGCGGAGGATACGCAGTATTTT.

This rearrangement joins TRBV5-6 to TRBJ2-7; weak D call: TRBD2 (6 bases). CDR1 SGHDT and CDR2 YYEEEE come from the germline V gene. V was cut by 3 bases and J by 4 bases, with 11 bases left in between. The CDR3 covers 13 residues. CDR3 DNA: TGTGCCAGCAGCTCCGACCTAGCGTACGAGCAGTACTTC. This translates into CASSSDLAYEQYF.

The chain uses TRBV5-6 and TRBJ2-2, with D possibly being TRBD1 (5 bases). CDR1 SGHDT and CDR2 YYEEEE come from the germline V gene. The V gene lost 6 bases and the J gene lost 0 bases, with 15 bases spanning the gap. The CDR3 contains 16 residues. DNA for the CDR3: TGTGCCAGCACCAGAGGCAGGGCAACGAACACCGGGGAGCTGTTTTTT. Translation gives CASTRGRATNTGELFF.

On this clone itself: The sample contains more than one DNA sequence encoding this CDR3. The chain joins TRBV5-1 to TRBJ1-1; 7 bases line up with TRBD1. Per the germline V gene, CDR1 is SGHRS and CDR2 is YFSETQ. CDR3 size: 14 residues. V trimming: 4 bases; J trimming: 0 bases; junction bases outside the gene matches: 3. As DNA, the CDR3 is TGCGCCAGCAGCCAGGGGGTGATGAACACTGAAGCTTTCTTT. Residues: CASSQGVMNTEAFF.

Here the CDR3 DNA reads TGTGCCTGGATGACAGGGGGTAATGGGGCCAACGTCCTGACTTTC. It specifies CAWMTGGNGANVLTF. This chain uses TRBV30 with TRBJ2-6; 9 bases fit TRBD1. CDR3 length equals 15 residues. Trimming at V came to 4 bases and at J to 3 bases, leaving 4 bases not matched to a gene. Germline-derived CDR1 and CDR2 are GTSNPN and SVGIG (reference sequence). Using reference TRBV30 and TRBJ2-6 for the parts outside the CDR3, the full variable domain is SQTIHQWPATLVQPVGSPLSLECTVEGTSNPNLYWYRQAAGRGLQLLFYSVGIGQISSEVPQNLSASRPQDRQFILSSKKLLLSDSGFYLCAWMTGGNGANVLTFGAGSRLTVL.